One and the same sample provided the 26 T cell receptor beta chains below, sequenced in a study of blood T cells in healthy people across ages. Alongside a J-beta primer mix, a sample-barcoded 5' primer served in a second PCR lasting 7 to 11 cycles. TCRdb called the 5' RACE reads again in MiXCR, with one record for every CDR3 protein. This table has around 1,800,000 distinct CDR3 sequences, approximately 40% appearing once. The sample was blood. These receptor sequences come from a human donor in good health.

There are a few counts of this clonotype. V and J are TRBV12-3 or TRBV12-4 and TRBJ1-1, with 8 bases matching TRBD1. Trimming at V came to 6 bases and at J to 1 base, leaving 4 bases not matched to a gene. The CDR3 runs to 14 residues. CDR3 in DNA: TGTGCCAGCAGAGGACAGGGCACGAACACTGAAGCTTTCTTT. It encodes CASRGQGTNTEAFF.

CDR3 residues: CASSPWTGHEQYF. The CDR3 DNA sequence: TGTGCCAGCAGCCCTTGGACAGGGCATGAGCAGTACTTC. This rearrangement joins TRBV7-8 to TRBJ2-4; 8 bases fit TRBD1. The germline CDR1 and CDR2 sequences are SGHVS and FQNEAQ. After removal of 5 bases from V and 13 bases from J, the junction contained 10 bases not matched to a gene. The CDR3 spans 13 residues.

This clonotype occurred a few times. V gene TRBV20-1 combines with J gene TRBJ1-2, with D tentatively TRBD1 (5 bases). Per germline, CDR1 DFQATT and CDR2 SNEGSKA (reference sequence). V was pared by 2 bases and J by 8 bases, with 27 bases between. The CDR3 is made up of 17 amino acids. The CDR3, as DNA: TGCAGTGCTAGACCCGGGGGACCGACCATTTTTTCGGGGGGCTACACCTTC. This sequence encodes CSARPGGPTIFSGGYTF.

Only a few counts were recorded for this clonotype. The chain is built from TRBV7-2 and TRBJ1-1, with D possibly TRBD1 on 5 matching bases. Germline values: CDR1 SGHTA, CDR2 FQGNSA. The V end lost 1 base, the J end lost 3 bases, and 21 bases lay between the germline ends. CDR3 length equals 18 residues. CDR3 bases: TGTGCCAGCAGCTTAGTACCCCTGGGGGTTGGCGGATACACTGAAGCTTTCTTT. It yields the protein CASSLVPLGVGGYTEAFF.

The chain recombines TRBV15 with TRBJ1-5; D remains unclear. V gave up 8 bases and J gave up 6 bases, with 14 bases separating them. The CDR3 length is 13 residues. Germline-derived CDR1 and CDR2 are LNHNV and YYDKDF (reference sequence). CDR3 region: CATGSDKGQPQHF. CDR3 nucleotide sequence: TGTGCCACCGGGTCCGACAAGGGTCAGCCCCAGCATTTT.

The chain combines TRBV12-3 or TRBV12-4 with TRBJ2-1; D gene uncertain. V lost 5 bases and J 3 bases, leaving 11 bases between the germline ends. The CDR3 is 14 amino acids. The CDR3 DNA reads TGTGCCAGCAGTCACTCGGCCCTCTACAATGAGCAGTTCTTC. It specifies CASSHSALYNEQFF.

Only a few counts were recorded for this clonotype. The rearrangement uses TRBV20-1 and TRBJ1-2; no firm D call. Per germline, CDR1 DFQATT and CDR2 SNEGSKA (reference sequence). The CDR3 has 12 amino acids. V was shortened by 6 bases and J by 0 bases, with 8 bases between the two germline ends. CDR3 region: CSATYANYGYTF. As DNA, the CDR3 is TGCAGTGCCACGTACGCTAACTATGGCTACACCTTC.

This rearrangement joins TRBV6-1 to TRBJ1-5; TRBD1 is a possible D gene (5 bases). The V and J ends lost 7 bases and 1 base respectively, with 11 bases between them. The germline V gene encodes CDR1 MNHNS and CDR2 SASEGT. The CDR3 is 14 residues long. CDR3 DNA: TGTGCCAGCAATAAGGGGAACAGCAATCAGCCCCAGCATTTT. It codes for CASNKGNSNQPQHF.

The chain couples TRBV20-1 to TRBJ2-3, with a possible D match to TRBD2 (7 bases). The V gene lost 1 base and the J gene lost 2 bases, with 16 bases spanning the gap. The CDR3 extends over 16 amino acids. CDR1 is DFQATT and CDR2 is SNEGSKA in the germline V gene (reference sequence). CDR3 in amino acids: CSARVTAGAHTDTQYF. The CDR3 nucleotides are TGCAGTGCTAGAGTCACCGCGGGGGCCCACACAGATACGCAGTATTTT.

CDR3 sequence: CASSPGNAGAFEQYF. The CDR3 DNA follows: TGTGCCAGCTCACCAGGGAACGCGGGGGCTTTCGAGCAGTACTTC. This chain connects TRBV18 to TRBJ2-4, with TRBD2 as a possible D gene (7 bases). The DNA end is a closer match to TRBJ2-7, so the J assignment may be wrong. This CDR3 region has 15 residues. Germline CDR1 and CDR2: KGHSH and LQKENI.

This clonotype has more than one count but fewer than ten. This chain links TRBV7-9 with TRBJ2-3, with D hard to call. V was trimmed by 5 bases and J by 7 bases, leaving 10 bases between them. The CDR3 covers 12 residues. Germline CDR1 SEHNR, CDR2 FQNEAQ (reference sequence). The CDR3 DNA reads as TGTGCCAGCAGCCCGGAAGGAAATACGCAGTATTTT. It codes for CASSPEGNTQYF.

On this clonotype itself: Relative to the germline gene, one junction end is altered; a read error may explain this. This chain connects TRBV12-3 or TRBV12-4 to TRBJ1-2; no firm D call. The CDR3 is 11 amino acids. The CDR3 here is CASSLRMGYIF. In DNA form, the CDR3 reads TGTGCCAGCAGTTTAAGGATGGGCTACATCTTC.

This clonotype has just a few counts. The CDR3 DNA reads TGTGCCAGCAGCTACCGGGGAGGGGGCGCGGATCAGCCCCAGCATTTT. Translated, it gives CASSYRGGGADQPQHF. The J gene is TRBJ1-5, the V gene TRBV5-4; 7 positions agree with TRBD1. Germline lookup yields CDR1 SGHNT and CDR2 YYREEE (reference sequence). V was pared by 3 bases and J by 5 bases, with 11 bases of the junction left unmatched. The CDR3 runs 16 residues.

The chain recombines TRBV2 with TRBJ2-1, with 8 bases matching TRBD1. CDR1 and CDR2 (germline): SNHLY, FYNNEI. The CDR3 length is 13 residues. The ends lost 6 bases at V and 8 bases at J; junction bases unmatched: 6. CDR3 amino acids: CASSGQGIHEQFF. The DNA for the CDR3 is TGTGCCAGCAGCGGACAGGGAATTCATGAGCAGTTCTTC.

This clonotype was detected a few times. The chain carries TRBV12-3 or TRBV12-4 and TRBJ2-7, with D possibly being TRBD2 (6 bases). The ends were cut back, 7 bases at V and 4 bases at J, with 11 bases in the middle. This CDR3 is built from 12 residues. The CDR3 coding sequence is TGTGCCAGCAAAGCGGGCAGTTACGAGCAGTACTTC. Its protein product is CASKAGSYEQYF.

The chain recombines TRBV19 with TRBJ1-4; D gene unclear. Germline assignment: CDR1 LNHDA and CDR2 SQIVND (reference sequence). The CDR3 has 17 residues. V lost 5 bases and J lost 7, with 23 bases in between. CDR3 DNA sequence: TGTGCCAGTAGTGGAGACCAGCCGGGAGCCACGGGTGAAAAACTGTTTTTT. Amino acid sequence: CASSGDQPGATGEKLFF.

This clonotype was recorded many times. The CDR3 sequence is CASSLLGRGSTDTQYF. The CDR3 DNA reads as TGTGCCAGCAGCCTCCTTGGGCGGGGGTCGACAGATACGCAGTATTTT. V usage is TRBV7-2 and J usage is TRBJ2-3, with TRBD2 matching over 7 bases. This CDR3 comprises 16 residues. V lost 5 bases, J lost 3 bases, and 11 bases stayed unmatched. Per the germline V gene, CDR1 is SGHTA and CDR2 is FQGNSA.

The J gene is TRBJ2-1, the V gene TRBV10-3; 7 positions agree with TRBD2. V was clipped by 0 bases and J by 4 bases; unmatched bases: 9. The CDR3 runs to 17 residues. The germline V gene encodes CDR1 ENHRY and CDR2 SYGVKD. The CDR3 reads CAISESRAGGSYNEQFF. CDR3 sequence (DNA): TGTGCCATCAGTGAGTCCAGAGCGGGCGGGAGTTACAATGAGCAGTTCTTC.

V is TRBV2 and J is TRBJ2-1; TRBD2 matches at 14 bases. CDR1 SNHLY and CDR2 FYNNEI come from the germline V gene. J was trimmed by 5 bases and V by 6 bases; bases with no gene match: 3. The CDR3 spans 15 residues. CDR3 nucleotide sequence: TGTGCCAGCAGGAGACTAGCGGGGGGGGACAATGAGCAGTTCTTC. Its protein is CASRRLAGGDNEQFF.

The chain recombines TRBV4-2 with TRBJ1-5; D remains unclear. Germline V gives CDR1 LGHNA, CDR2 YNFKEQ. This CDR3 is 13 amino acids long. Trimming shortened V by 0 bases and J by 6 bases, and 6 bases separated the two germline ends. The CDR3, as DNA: TGTGCCAGCAGCCAAGAGCATACTCAGCCCCAGCATTTT. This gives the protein CASSQEHTQPQHF.

The CDR3 coding sequence is TGCGCCAGCAGGGACGGACAGGGGGGCTCCTACAATGAGCAGTTCTTC. Translating gives CASRDGQGGSYNEQFF. V gene TRBV5-1 combines with J gene TRBJ2-1, with 10 bases matching TRBD1. The CDR3 covers 16 residues. Trimming removed 5 bases from V and 0 bases from J; junction bases left unmatched: 5. Per the germline V gene, CDR1 is SGHRS and CDR2 is YFSETQ.

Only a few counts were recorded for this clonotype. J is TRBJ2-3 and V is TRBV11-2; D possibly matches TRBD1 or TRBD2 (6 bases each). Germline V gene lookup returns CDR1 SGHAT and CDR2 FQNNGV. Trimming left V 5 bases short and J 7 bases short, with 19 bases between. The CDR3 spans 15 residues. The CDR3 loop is CASSPGPTGRNTQYF. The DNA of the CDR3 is TGTGCCAGCAGCCCCGGGCCCACAGGGAGGAATACGCAGTATTTT.

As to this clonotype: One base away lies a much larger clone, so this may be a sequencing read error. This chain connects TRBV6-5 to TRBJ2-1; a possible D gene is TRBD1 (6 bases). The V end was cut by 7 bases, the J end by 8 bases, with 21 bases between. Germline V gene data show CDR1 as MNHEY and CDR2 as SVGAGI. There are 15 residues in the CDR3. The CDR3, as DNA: TGTGCCAGCACCGTGAGGGGGATAGGTCACCATGAGCAGTTCTTC. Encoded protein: CASTVRGIGHHEQFF.

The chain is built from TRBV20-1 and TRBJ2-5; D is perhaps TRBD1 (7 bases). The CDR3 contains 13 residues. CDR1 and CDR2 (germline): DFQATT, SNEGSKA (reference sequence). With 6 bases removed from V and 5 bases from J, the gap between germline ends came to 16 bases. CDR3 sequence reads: CSARQGGMETQYF. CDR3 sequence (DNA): TGCAGTGCAAGACAGGGAGGAATGGAGACCCAGTACTTC.

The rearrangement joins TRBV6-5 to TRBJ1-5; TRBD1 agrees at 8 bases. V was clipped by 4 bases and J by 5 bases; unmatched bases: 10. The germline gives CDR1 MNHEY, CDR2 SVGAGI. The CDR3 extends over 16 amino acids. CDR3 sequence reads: CASSSDRQGRDQPQHF. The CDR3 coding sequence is TGTGCCAGCAGTTCCGACCGACAGGGGCGAGATCAGCCCCAGCATTTT.

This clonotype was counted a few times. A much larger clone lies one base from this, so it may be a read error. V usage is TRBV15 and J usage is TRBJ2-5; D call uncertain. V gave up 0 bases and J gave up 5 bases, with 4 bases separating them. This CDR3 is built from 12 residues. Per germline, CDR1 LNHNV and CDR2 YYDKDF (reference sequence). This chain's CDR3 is CATSRDWETQYF. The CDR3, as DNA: TGTGCCACCAGCAGAGATTGGGAGACCCAGTACTTC.